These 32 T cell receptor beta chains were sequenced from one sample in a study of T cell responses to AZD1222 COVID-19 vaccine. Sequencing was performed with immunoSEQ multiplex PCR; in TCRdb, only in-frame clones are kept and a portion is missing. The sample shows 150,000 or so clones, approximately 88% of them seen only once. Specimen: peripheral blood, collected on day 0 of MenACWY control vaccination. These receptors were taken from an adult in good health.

The CDR3 nucleotides read TGTGCCAGCAGCCGCTCCGGGGGTGATCAGCCCCAGCATTTT. The encoded protein is CASSRSGGDQPQHF. This sequence joins TRBV3-1 (or the pseudogene TRBV3-2) and TRBJ1-5; D may be TRBD1 (5 bases). The CDR3 has 14 amino acids. V was trimmed by 4 bases and J by 5 bases, leaving 12 bases between them. Germline V lookup: CDR1 LGHDT, CDR2 YNNKEL (reference sequence).

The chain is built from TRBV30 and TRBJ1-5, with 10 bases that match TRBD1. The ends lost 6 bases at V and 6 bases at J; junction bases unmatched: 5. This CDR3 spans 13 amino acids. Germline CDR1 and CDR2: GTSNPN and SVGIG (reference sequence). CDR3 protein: CACRRQGAQPQHF. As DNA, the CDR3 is TGTGCCTGCCGACGACAGGGGGCTCAGCCCCAGCATTTT.

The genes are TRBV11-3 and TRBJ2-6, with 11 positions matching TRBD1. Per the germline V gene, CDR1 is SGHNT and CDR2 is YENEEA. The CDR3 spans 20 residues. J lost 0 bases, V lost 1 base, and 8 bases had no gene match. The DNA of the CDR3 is TGTGCCAGCAGCTTAGTGGTGGGACAGGGGGGAAGCTCTGGGGCCAACGTCCTGACTTTC. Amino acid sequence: CASSLVVGQGGSSGANVLTF.

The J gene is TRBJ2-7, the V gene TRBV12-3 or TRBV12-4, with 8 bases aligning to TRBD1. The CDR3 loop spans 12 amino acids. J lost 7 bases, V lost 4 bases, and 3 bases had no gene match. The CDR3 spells CASSSGQGEQYF. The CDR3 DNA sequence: TGTGCCAGCAGTTCAGGACAGGGAGAGCAGTACTTC.

The CDR3 loop is CASLGQGAVGELFF. The CDR3 DNA is TGTGCCAGTCTAGGACAGGGGGCGGTCGGGGAGCTGTTTTTT. The chain links TRBV19 to TRBJ2-2; 11 nucleotides line up with TRBD1. The germline V gene encodes CDR1 LNHDA and CDR2 SQIVND (reference sequence). The CDR3 extends over 14 amino acids. V lost 8 bases and J lost 7; bases outside the gene matches: 6.

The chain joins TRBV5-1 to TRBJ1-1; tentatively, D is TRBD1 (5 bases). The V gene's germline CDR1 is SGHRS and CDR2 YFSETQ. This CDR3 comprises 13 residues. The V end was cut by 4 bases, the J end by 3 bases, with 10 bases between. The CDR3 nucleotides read TGCGCCAGCAGCGGGGGGAGCGACACTGAAGCTTTCTTT. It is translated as CASSGGSDTEAFF.

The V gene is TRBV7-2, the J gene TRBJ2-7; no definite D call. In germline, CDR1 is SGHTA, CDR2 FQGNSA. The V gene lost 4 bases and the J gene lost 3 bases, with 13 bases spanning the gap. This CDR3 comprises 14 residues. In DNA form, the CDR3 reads TGTGCCAGCAGCTCCATTTTGGGATACTACGAGCAGTACTTC. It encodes CASSSILGYYEQYF. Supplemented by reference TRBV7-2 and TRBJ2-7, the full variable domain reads GAGVSQSPSNKVTEKGKDVELRCDPISGHTALYWYRQSLGQGLEFLIYFQGNSAPDKSGLPSDRFSAERTGGSVSTLTIQRTQQEDSAVYLCASSSILGYYEQYFGPGTRLTVT.

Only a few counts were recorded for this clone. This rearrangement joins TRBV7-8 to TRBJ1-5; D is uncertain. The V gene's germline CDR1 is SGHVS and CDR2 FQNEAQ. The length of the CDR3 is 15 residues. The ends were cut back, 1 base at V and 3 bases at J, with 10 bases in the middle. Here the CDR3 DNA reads TGTGCCAGCAGCTTAGGGGAAGCGGCCAATCAGCCCCAGCATTTT. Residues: CASSLGEAANQPQHF.

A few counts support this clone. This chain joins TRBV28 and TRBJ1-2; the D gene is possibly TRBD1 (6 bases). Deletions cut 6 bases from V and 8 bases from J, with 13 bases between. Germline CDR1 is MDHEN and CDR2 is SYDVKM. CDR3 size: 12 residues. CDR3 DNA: TGTGCCAGCAGCACAGGGCAAGTAGGCTACACCTTC. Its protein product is CASSTGQVGYTF.

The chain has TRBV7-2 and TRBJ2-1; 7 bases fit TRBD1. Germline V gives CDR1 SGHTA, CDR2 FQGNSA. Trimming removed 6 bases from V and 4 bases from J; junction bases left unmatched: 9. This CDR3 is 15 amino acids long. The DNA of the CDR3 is TGTGCCAGCAGAACCACCGGGACAGATTACAATGAGCAGTTCTTC. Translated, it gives CASRTTGTDYNEQFF. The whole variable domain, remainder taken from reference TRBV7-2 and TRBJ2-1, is GAGVSQSPSNKVTEKGKDVELRCDPISGHTALYWYRQSLGQGLEFLIYFQGNSAPDKSGLPSDRFSAERTGGSVSTLTIQRTQQEDSAVYLCASRTTGTDYNEQFFGPGTRLTVL.

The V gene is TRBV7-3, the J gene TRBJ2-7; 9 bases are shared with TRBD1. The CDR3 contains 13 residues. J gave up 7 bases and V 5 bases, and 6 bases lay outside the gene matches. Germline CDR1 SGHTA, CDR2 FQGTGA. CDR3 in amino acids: CASSQGQGGEQYF. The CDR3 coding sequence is TGTGCCAGCAGCCAGGGACAGGGTGGTGAGCAGTACTTC.

The CDR3 is CASSLDRGGEKLFF. In nucleotides, the CDR3 is TGTGCCAGCAGCTTGGACCGGGGTGGCGAAAAACTGTTTTTT. The chain combines TRBV11-1 with TRBJ1-4; D ambiguous. Looked up from germline, CDR1 is SGHAT and CDR2 is FQDESV (reference sequence). The CDR3 runs to 14 residues. V dropped 3 bases and J dropped 8 bases, with 13 bases sitting between them.

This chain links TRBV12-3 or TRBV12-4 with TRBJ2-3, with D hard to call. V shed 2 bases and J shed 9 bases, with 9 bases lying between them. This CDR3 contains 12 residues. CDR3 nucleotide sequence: TGTGCCAGCAGTTTATTTTCAACAACGCAGTATTTT. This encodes CASSLFSTTQYF.

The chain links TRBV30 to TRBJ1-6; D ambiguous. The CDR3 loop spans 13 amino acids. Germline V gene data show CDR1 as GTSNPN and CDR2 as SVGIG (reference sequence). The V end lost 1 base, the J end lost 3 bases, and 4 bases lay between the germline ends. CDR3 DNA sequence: TGTGCCTGGAGTGCTAACTATAATTCACCCCTCCACTTT. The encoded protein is CAWSANYNSPLHF.

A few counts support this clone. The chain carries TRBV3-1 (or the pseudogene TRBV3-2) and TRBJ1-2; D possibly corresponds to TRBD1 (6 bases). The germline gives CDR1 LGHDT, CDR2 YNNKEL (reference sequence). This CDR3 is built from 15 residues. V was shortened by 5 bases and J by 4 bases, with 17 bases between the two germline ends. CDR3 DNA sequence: TGTGCCAGCAGCTTCGGGACATCCCTTGCCTATGGCTACACCTTC. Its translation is CASSFGTSLAYGYTF.

Here the CDR3 reads CASTSGTSATNEQFF. CDR3 in DNA: TGCGCCAGCACCTCCGGGACTAGCGCAACCAATGAGCAGTTCTTC. The chain links TRBV5-1 to TRBJ2-1; 10 bases are shared with TRBD2. The CDR3 contains 15 residues. Trimming at V came to 6 bases and at J to 6 bases, leaving 9 bases not matched to a gene. In germline, CDR1 is SGHRS, CDR2 YFSETQ.

The CDR3 is CASSLTPFGNQPQHF. For the CDR3, the DNA is TGTGCCAGCAGTTTAACGCCATTTGGCAATCAGCCCCAGCATTTT. The V and J genes are TRBV27 and TRBJ1-5; unclear D gene. Trimming removed 2 bases at V and 2 bases at J, with 10 bases between. The germline V gene has CDR1 MNHEY and CDR2 SMNVEV (reference sequence). This CDR3 contains 15 residues.

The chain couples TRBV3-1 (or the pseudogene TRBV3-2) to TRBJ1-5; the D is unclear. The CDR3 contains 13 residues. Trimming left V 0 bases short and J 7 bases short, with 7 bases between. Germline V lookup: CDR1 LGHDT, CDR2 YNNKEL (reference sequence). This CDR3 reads CASSQDRFQPQHF. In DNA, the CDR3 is TGTGCCAGCAGCCAAGACAGGTTCCAGCCCCAGCATTTT.

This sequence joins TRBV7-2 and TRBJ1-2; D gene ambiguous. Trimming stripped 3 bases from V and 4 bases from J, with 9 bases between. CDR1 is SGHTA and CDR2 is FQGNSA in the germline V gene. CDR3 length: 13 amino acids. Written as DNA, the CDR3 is TGTGCCAGCAGCTTGGCAAGCAGCTATGGCTACACCTTC. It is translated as CASSLASSYGYTF.

CDR3 region: CATSDFGGNQPQHF. For the CDR3, the DNA is TGTGCCACCAGTGATTTTGGGGGCAATCAGCCCCAGCATTTT. The gene calls are TRBV24-1 and TRBJ1-5; D unclear. Germline lookup yields CDR1 KGHDR and CDR2 SFDVKD. There are 14 residues in the CDR3. Trimming took off 1 base at V and 2 bases at J, with 5 bases between the two ends.

The CDR3 DNA follows: TGCGCCAGCAGCCAAGAAACAGGGGCCCCCTATGGCTACACCTTC. Its protein is CASSQETGAPYGYTF. The J gene is TRBJ1-2, the V gene TRBV4-3, with 7 bases aligning to TRBD1. This CDR3 is built from 15 residues. Germline loops: CDR1 LGHNA, CDR2 YSLEER. With V trimmed by 0 bases and J by 4 bases, 5 bases remained unmatched.

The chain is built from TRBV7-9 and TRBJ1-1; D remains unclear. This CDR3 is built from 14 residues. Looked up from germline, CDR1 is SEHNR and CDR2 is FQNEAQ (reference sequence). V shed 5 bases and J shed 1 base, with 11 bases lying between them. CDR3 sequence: CASSPSGENTEAFF. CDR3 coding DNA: TGTGCCAGCAGCCCGTCCGGAGAGAACACTGAAGCTTTCTTT. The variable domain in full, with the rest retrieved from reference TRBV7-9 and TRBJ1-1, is DTGVSQNPRHKITKRGQNVTFRCDPISEHNRLYWYRQTLGQGPEFLTYFQNEAQLEKSRLLSDRFSAERPKGSFSTLEIQRTEQGDSAMYLCASSPSGENTEAFFGQGTRLTVV.

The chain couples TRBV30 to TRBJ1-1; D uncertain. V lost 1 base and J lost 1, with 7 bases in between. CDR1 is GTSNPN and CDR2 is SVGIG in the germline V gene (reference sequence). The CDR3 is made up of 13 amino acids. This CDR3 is CAWSEGSNTEAFF. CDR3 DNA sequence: TGTGCCTGGAGTGAGGGATCGAACACTGAAGCTTTCTTT.

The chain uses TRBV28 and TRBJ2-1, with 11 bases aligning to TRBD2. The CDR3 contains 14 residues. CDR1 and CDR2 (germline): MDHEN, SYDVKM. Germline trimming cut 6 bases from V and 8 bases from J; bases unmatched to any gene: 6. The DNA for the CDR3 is TGTGCCAGCAGATGGGGGACTAGCGGCTATGAGCAGTTCTTC. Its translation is CASRWGTSGYEQFF.

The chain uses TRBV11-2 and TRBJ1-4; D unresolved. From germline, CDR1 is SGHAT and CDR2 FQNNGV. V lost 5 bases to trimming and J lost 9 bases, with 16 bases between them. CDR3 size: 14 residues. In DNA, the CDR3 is TGTGCCAGCAGCCCGGCGGGAGAATTCAAAAAACTGTTTTTT. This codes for CASSPAGEFKKLFF.

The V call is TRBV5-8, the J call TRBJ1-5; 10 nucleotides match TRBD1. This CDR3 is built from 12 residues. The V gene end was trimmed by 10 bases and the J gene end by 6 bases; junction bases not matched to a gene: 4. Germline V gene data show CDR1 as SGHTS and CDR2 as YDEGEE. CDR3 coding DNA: TGTGCCGACCGGGACAGGGGTCAGCCCCAGCATTTT. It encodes CADRDRGQPQHF.

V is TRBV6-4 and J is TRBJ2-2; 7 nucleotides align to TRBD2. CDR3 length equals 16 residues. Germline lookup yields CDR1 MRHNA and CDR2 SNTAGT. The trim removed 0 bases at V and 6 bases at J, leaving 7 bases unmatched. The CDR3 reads CASSDSGGSSPGELFF. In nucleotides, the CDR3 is TGTGCCAGCAGTGACTCGGGCGGGAGTTCTCCCGGGGAGCTGTTTTTT.

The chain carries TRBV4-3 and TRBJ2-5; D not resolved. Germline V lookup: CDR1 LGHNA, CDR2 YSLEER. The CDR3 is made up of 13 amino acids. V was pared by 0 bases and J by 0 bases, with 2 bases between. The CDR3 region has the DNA TGCGCCAGCAGCCAAGAGTACCAAGAGACCCAGTACTTC. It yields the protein CASSQEYQETQYF.

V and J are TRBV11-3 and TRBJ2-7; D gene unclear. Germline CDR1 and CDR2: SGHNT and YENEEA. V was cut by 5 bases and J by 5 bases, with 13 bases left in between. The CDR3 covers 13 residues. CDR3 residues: CASSPGLAHEQYF. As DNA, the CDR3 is TGTGCCAGCAGCCCGGGCCTGGCCCACGAGCAGTACTTC.

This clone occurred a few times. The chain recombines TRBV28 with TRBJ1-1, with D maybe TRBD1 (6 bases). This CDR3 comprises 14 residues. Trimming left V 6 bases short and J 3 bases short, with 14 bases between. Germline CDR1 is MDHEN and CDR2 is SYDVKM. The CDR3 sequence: CASRSQGHDTEAFF. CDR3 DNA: TGTGCCAGCAGGTCGCAGGGACACGACACTGAAGCTTTCTTT.

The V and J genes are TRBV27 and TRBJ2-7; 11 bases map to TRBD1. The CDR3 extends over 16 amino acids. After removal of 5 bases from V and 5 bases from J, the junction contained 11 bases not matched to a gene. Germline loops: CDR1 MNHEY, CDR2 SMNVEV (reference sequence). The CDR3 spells CASSPSPGQGVHEQYF. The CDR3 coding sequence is TGTGCCAGCAGTCCTAGTCCGGGACAGGGGGTCCACGAGCAGTACTTC.

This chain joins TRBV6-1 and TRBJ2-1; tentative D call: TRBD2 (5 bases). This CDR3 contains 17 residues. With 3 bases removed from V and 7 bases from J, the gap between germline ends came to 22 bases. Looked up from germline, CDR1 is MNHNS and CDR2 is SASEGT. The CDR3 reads CASSDAVRGSTKNEQFF. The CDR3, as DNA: TGTGCCAGCAGTGATGCGGTCCGAGGGTCGACTAAGAATGAGCAGTTCTTC.